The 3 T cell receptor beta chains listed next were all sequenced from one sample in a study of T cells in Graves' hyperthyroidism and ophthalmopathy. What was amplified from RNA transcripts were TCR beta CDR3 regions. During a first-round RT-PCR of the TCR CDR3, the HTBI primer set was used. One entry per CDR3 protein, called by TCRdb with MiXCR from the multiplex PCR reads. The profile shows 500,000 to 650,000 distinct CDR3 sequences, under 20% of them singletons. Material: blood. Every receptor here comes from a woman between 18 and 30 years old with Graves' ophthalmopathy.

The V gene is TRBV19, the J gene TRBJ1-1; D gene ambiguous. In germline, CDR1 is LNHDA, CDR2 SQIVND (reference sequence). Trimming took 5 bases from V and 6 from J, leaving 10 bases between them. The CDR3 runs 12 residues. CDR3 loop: CASSPDLAEAFF. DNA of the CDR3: TGTGCCAGTAGTCCCGACTTGGCTGAAGCTTTCTTT.

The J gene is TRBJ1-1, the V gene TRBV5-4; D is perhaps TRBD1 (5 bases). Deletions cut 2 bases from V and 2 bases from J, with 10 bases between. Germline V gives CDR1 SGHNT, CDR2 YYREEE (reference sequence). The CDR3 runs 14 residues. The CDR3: CASSFYGANTEAFF. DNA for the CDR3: TGTGCCAGCAGCTTTTACGGGGCCAACACTGAAGCTTTCTTT.

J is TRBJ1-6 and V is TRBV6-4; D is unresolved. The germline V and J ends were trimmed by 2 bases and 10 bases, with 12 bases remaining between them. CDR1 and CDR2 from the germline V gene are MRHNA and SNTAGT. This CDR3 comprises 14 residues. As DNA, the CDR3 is TGTGCCAGCAGTGACGGACGGGAGGGCTCACCCCTCCACTTT. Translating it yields CASSDGREGSPLHF.